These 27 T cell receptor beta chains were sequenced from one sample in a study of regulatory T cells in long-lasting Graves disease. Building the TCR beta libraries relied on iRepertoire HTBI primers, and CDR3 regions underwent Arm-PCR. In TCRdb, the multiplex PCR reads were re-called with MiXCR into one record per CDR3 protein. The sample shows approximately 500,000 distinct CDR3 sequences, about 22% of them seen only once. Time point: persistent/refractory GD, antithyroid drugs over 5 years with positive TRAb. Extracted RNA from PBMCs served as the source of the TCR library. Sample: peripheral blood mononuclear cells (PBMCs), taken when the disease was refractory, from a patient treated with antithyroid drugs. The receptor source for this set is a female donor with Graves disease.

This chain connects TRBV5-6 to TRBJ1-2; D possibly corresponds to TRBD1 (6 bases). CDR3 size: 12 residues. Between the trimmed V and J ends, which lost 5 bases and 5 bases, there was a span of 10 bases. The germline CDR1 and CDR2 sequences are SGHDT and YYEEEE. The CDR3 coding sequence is TGTGCCAGCAGGAGGGGGGTGTATGGCTACACCTTC. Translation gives CASRRGVYGYTF. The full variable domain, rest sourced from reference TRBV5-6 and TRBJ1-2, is DAGVTQSPTHLIKTRGQQVTLRCSPKSGHDTVSWYQQALGQGPQFIFQYYEEEERQRGNFPDRFSGHQFPNYSSELNVNALLLGDSALYLCASRRGVYGYTFGSGTRLTVV.

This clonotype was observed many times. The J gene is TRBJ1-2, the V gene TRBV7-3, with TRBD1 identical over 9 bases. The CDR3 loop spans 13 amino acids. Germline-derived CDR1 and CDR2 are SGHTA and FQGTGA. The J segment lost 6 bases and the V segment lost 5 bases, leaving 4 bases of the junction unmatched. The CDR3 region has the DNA TGTGCCAGCAGCCGCGGACAGGGGAATGGCTACACCTTC. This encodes CASSRGQGNGYTF.

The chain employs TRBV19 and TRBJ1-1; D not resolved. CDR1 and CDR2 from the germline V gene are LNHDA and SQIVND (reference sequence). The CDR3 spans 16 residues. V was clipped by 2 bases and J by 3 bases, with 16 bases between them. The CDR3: CASSIYPTDRDTEAFF. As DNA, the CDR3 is TGTGCCAGTAGTATATACCCCACAGATCGGGACACTGAAGCTTTCTTT.

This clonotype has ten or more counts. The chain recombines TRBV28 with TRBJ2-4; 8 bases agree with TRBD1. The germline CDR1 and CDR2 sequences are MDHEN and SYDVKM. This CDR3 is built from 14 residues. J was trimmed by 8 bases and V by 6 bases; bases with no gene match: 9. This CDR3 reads CASSLGQGADIQYF. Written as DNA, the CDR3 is TGTGCCAGCAGCTTAGGACAGGGTGCGGACATTCAGTACTTC.

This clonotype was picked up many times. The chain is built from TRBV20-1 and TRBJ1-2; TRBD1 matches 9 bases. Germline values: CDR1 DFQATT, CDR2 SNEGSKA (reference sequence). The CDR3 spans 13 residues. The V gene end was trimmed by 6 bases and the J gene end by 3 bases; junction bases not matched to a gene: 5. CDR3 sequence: CSATGQGDYGYTF. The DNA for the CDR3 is TGCAGTGCCACGGGACAGGGAGACTATGGCTACACCTTC.

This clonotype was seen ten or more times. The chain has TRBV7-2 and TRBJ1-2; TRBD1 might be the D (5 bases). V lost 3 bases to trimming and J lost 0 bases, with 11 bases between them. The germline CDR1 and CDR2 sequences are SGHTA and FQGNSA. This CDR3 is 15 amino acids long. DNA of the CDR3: TGTGCCAGCAGCTTCCTTAGAGGGGCTAACTATGGCTACACCTTC. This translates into CASSFLRGANYGYTF.

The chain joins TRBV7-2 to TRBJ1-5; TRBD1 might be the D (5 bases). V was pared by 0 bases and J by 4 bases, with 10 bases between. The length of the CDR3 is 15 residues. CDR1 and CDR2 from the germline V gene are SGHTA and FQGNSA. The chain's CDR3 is CASSLAQGGNQPQHF. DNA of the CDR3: TGTGCCAGCAGCTTAGCGCAGGGAGGGAATCAGCCCCAGCATTTT.

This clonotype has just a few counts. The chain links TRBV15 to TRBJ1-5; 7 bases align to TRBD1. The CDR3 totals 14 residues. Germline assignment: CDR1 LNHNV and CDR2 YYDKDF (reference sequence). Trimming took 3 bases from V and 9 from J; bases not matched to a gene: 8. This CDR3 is CATSSGGQVRPQHF. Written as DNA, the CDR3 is TGTGCCACCAGCAGTGGCGGACAGGTGCGGCCCCAGCATTTT.

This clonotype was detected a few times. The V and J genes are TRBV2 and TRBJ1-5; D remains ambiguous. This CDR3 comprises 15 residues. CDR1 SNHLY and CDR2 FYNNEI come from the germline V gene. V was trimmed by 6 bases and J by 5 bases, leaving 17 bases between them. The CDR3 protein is CASSADMGGYQPQHF. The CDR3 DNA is TGTGCCAGCAGCGCAGATATGGGTGGGTATCAGCCCCAGCATTTT. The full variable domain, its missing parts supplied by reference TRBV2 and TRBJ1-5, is EPEVTQTPSHQVTQMGQEVILRCVPISNHLYFYWYRQILGQKVEFLVSFYNNEISEKSEIFDDQFSVERPDGSNFTLKIRSTKLEDSAMYFCASSADMGGYQPQHFGDGTRLSIL.

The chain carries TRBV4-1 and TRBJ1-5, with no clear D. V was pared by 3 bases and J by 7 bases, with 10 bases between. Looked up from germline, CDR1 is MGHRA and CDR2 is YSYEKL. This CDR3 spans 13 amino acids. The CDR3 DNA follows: TGCGCCAGCAGCCAGGCCGTGGGGCAGCCCCAGCATTTT. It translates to CASSQAVGQPQHF.

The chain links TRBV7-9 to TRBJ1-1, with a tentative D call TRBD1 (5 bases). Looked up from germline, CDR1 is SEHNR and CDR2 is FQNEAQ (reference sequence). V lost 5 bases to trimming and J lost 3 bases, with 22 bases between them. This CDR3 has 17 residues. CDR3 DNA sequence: TGTGCCAGCAGCCTTCGGGGGGTCCTCCCCAGGGACACTGAAGCTTTCTTT. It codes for CASSLRGVLPRDTEAFF.

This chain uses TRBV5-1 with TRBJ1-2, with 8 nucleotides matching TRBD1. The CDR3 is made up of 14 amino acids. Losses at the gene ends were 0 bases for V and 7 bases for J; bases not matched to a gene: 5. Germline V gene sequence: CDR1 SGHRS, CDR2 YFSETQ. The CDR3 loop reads CASSLGTGTLGYTF. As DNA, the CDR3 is TGCGCCAGCAGCTTGGGGACAGGGACCCTTGGCTACACCTTC.

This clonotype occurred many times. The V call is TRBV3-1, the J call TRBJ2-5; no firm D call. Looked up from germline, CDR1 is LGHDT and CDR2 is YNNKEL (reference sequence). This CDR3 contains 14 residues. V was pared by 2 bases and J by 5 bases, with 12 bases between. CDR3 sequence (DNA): TGTGCCAGCAGCCAACGGCAGTCCGGGGAGACCCAGTACTTC. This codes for CASSQRQSGETQYF.

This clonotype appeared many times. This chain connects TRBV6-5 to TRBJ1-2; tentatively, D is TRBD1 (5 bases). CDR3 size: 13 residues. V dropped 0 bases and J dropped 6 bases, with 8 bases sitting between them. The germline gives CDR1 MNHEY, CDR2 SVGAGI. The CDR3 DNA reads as TGTGCCAGCAGTTACTCGGGACGTGATGGCTACACCTTC. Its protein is CASSYSGRDGYTF.

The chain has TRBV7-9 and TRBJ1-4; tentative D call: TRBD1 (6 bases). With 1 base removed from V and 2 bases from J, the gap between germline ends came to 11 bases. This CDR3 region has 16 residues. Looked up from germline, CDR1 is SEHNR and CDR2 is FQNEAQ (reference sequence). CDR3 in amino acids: CASSLGTVNTNEKLFF. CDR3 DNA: TGTGCCAGCAGCTTAGGGACAGTGAATACTAATGAAAAACTGTTTTTT.

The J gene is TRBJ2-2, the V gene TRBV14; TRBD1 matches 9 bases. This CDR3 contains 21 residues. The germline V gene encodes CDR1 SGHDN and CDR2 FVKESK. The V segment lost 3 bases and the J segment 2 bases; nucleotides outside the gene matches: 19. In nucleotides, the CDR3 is TGTGCCAGCAGCCAGCGGGCCCGATTAGGGACAGGGTCGGCAAACACCGGGGAGCTGTTTTTT. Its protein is CASSQRARLGTGSANTGELFF.

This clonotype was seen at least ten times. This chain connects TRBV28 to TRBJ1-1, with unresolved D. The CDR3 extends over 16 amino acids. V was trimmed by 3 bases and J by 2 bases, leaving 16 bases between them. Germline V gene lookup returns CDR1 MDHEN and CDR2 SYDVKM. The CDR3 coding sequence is TGTGCCAGCAGTTTGGCGACTCGGGTTCTAAACACTGAAGCTTTCTTT. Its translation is CASSLATRVLNTEAFF.

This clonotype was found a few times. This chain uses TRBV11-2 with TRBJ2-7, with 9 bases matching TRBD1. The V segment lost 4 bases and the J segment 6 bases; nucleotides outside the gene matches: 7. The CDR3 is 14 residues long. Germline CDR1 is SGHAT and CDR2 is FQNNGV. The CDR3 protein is CASSWDRVRGEQYF. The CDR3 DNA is TGTGCCAGCAGCTGGGACAGGGTAAGGGGCGAGCAGTACTTC.

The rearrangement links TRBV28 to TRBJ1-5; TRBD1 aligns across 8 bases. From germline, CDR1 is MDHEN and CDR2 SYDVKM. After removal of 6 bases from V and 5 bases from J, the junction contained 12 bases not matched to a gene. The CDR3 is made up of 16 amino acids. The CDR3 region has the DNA TGTGCCAGCAGCGTAAGTGGACAGGGTAGAGATCAGCCCCAGCATTTT. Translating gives CASSVSGQGRDQPQHF.

CDR3 sequence reads: CASSLRTGNNEQYF. The CDR3 DNA reads TGCGCCAGCAGCCTCCGGACAGGGAATAACGAGCAGTACTTC. The chain recombines TRBV4-1 with TRBJ2-7; 8 nucleotides agree with TRBD1. The CDR3 has 14 residues. The ends lost 4 bases at V and 5 bases at J; junction bases unmatched: 7. The V gene's germline CDR1 is MGHRA and CDR2 YSYEKL.

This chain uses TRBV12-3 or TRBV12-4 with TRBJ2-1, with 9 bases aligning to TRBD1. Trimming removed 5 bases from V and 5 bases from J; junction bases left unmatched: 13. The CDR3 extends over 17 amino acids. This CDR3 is CASSLTPGQGLDNEQFF. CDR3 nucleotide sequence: TGTGCCAGCAGTCTTACCCCCGGACAGGGGTTGGACAATGAGCAGTTCTTC.

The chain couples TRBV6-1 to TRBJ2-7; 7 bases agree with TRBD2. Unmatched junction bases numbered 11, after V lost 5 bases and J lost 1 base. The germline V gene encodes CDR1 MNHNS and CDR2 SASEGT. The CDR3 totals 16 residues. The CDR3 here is CASSQPGLTGSYEQYF. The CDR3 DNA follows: TGTGCCAGCAGTCAACCGGGACTAACGGGTTCCTACGAGCAGTACTTC.

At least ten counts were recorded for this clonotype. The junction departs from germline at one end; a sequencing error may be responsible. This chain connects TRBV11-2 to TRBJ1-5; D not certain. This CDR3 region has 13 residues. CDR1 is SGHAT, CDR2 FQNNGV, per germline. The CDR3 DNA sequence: TGTGCCAACAGCACCGGGAGTAATCAGCCCCAGCATTTT. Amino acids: CANSTGSNQPQHF.

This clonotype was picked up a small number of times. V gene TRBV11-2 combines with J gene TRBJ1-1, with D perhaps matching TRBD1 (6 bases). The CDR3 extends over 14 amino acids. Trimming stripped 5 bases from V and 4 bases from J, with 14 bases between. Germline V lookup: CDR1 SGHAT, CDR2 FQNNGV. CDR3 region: CASSAVGAVTEAFF. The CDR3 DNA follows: TGTGCCAGCAGCGCAGTGGGGGCGGTCACTGAAGCTTTCTTT.

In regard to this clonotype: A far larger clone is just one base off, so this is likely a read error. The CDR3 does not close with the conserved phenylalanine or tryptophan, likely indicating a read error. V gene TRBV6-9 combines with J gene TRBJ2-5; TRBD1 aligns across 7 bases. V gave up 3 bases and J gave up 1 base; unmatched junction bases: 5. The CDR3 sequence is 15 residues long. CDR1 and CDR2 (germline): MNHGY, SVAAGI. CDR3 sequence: CASSYRGTTQETQYL. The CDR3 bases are TGTGCCAGCAGTTACAGGGGGACAACCCAAGAGACCCAGTACCTC.

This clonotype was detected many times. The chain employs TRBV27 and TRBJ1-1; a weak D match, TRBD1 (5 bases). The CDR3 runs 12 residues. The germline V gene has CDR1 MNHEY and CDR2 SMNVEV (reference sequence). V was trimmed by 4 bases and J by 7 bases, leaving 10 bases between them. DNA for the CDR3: TGTGCCAGCAGTTCCGGGGGAGGTGAAGCTTTCTTT. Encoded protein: CASSSGGGEAFF.

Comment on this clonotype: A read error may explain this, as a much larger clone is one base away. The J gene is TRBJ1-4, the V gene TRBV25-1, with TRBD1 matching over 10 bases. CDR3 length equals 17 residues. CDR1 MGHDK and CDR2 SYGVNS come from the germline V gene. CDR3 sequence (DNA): TGTGCCAGCAGTGAAAACCTGAGGACAGGGGGAAATGAAAAACTGTCTTTT. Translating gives CASSENLRTGGNEKLSF.